This T cell receptor (beta chain) was sequenced for a study of cytomegalovirus exposure and HLA in healthy donors. The wider study: Earlier work reported approximately 110 million unique TCR beta sequences from approximately 180 million T cells.

This CDR3 is 15 amino acids long. The V segment lost 6 bases and the J segment 10 bases; nucleotides outside the gene matches: 13. Germline assignment: CDR1 SNHLY and CDR2 FYNNEI. Study findings and constraints: Some highly shared sequence variants likely arose as a pipeline artifact. V segments that were indistinguishable, TRBV6-2 and TRBV6-3 among them, were omitted from analysis. Earlier analysis yielded a pattern in which most TCR beta V segments were productive about 90% or about 30% of the time.

Notes on this clone: Its antigen is not identified.

13 Jbeta primers and 60 Vbeta primers were used for the PCR. The data were produced by immunoSEQ multiplex PCR, yet TCRdb's version contains in-frame clones alone and is incomplete. Of roughly 120,000 clones in the sample, 15% were seen once. The sequence was obtained from a woman aged 18-29 years in good health and CMV-seronegative. The chain couples TRBV2 to TRBJ2-1; the match to TRBD1 covers 9 bases. The specimen sequenced was PBMCs. The CDR3 sequence is CASSPDRGGFGEQFF. For the CDR3, the DNA is TGTGCCAGCAGCCCGGACAGGGGAGGTTTCGGGGAGCAGTTCTTC.